The 24 T cell receptor beta chains reported below all come from one sample, sequenced in a study of blood T cell repertoires in COVID-19. Data came from immunoSEQ multiplex PCR; TCRdb stores just in-frame clones and leaves some out. The table includes tens of thousands of clones, roughly 82% detected once. Input material: peripheral blood. These receptors originate from a human donor in a cohort sampled during active COVID-19.

The chain employs TRBV6-1 and TRBJ1-5, with TRBD1 matching 10 bases. V shed 0 bases and J 11 bases; nucleotides not matched to a gene: 10. There are 16 residues in the CDR3. Germline CDR1 reads MNHNS; CDR2 reads SASEGT. CDR3: CASSEAPTGGLGAQHF. The CDR3 DNA sequence: TGTGCCAGCAGTGAAGCGCCGACAGGGGGCCTTGGGGCCCAGCATTTT.

The chain combines TRBV7-9 with TRBJ1-4, with D possibly being TRBD1 (6 bases). Deletions cut 2 bases from V and 8 bases from J, with 9 bases between. The CDR3 contains 13 residues. Germline-derived CDR1 and CDR2 are SEHNR and FQNEAQ (reference sequence). The CDR3 protein is CASSLSGAEKLFF. The CDR3 DNA reads as TGTGCCAGCAGCTTATCAGGGGCGGAAAAACTGTTTTTT.

This CDR3 is CASSLAPTGGEPYEQYF. CDR3 DNA: TGTGCCAGCAGCTTGGCTCCGACAGGGGGCGAACCGTACGAGCAGTACTTC. The V gene is TRBV5-5, the J gene TRBJ2-7, with TRBD1 matching 10 bases. The CDR3 consists of 17 residues. CDR1 and CDR2 (germline): SGHKS, YYEKEE (reference sequence). Trimming at V came to 0 bases and at J to 4 bases, leaving 10 bases not matched to a gene.

This chain links TRBV14 with TRBJ2-7, with D perhaps matching TRBD2 (6 bases). Deletions cut 1 base from V and 0 bases from J, with 16 bases between. Germline V gene data show CDR1 as SGHDN and CDR2 as FVKESK. The CDR3 is 17 amino acids. This CDR3 is CASSQGAGMTNSYEQYF. The DNA of the CDR3 is TGTGCCAGCAGCCAAGGAGCGGGCATGACTAACTCCTACGAGCAGTACTTC.

The chain joins TRBV5-1 to TRBJ2-3; a possible D gene is TRBD2 (5 bases). V was cut by 5 bases and J by 0 bases, with 10 bases left in between. This CDR3 comprises 14 residues. Germline loops: CDR1 SGHRS, CDR2 YFSETQ. The CDR3 region has the DNA TGCGCCAGCAGACCCGGGGAGAGCACAGATACGCAGTATTTT. Its translation: CASRPGESTDTQYF.

This chain uses TRBV6-1 with TRBJ1-1, with no clear D. Germline V lookup: CDR1 MNHNS, CDR2 SASEGT. This CDR3 is built from 14 residues. The V gene lost 0 bases and the J gene lost 1 base, with 6 bases spanning the gap. The DNA for the CDR3 is TGTGCCAGCAGTGAAGCGGCCGCGAACACTGAAGCTTTCTTT. Its translation: CASSEAAANTEAFF.

The V and J genes are TRBV18 and TRBJ1-1; weak D call: TRBD1 (6 bases). This CDR3 contains 15 residues. Germline CDR1 KGHSH, CDR2 LQKENI. Trimming took 2 bases from V and 1 from J, leaving 11 bases between them. As DNA, the CDR3 is TGTGCCAGCTCACCAATAGGACAGCAGAACACTGAAGCTTTCTTT. Protein sequence: CASSPIGQQNTEAFF.

The J gene is TRBJ2-7, the V gene TRBV12-3 or TRBV12-4; D gene unclear. The CDR3 consists of 13 residues. Trimming cost V 6 bases and J 0 bases, with 9 bases left between them. The DNA of the CDR3 is TGTGCCAGCAGCGCGAGCCTCTCCTACGAGCAGTACTTC. Its protein is CASSASLSYEQYF.

The rearrangement uses TRBV19 and TRBJ1-2; 8 bases match TRBD1. Germline V gene sequence: CDR1 LNHDA, CDR2 SQIVND (reference sequence). V was pared by 3 bases and J by 5 bases, with 14 bases of the junction left unmatched. The CDR3 has 17 amino acids. CDR3 residues: CASSILRGQGQLYGYTF. CDR3 sequence (DNA): TGTGCCAGTAGTATCCTTCGAGGACAGGGCCAACTTTATGGCTACACCTTC.

The gene calls are TRBV28 and TRBJ1-1; D is ambiguous. This CDR3 comprises 13 residues. Trimming pared 3 bases from V and 2 bases from J, leaving 7 bases between. Per the germline V gene, CDR1 is MDHEN and CDR2 is SYDVKM. The chain's CDR3 is CASSFASNTEAFF. For the CDR3, the DNA is TGTGCCAGCAGTTTTGCCAGTAACACTGAAGCTTTCTTT.

The rearrangement links TRBV7-3 to TRBJ2-1; 8 bases match TRBD1. V trimming: 4 bases; J trimming: 4 bases; junction bases outside the gene matches: 15. The length of the CDR3 is 18 residues. From germline, CDR1 is SGHTA and CDR2 FQGTGA. CDR3 sequence: CASSSTRSSRGRYNEQFF. Written as DNA, the CDR3 is TGTGCCAGCAGCTCTACCCGAAGCTCCAGGGGGCGTTACAATGAGCAGTTCTTC.

The V and J genes are TRBV6-5 and TRBJ1-1; 8 bases agree with TRBD1. V lost 6 bases, J lost 5 bases, and 5 bases stayed unmatched. Germline V CDR1 and CDR2: MNHEY, SVGAGI. This CDR3 region has 13 residues. The CDR3 loop is CASSRQGRTEAFF. The CDR3 nucleotides read TGTGCCAGCAGCCGACAGGGGAGGACTGAAGCTTTCTTT.

The chain combines TRBV27 with TRBJ2-7, with D possibly being TRBD2 (5 bases). V shed 6 bases and J shed 1 base, with 13 bases lying between them. CDR3 length: 14 amino acids. Germline V CDR1 and CDR2: MNHEY, SMNVEV (reference sequence). CDR3: CASSHFRESYEQYF. As DNA, the CDR3 is TGTGCCAGCAGCCATTTTAGGGAGTCCTACGAGCAGTACTTC.

The chain has TRBV9 and TRBJ2-7; possibly TRBD2 for D (7 bases). V lost 3 bases and J 4 bases, leaving 20 bases between the germline ends. Per germline, CDR1 SGDLS and CDR2 YYNGEE. This CDR3 region has 16 residues. CDR3: CASSDRGGGSLYEQYF. The CDR3 DNA reads as TGTGCCAGCAGCGATAGGGGGGGAGGTAGCTTGTACGAGCAGTACTTC.

This chain joins TRBV7-9 and TRBJ1-3; the match to TRBD1 covers 7 bases. The CDR3 spans 17 residues. From germline, CDR1 is SEHNR and CDR2 FQNEAQ (reference sequence). The J segment lost 0 bases and the V segment lost 5 bases, leaving 10 bases of the junction unmatched. Here the CDR3 DNA reads TGTGCCAGCAGCGTACTCTGGGGACAGAGCTCTGGAAACACCATATATTTT. It specifies CASSVLWGQSSGNTIYF. Using reference TRBV7-9 and TRBJ1-3 for the parts outside the CDR3, the full variable domain is DTGVSQNPRHKITKRGQNVTFRCDPISEHNRLYWYRQTLGQGPEFLTYFQNEAQLEKSRLLSDRFSAERPKGSFSTLEIQRTEQGDSAMYLCASSVLWGQSSGNTIYFGEGSWLTVV.

V gene TRBV18 combines with J gene TRBJ1-2, with TRBD1 as a possible D gene (6 bases). This CDR3 has 15 amino acids. The V gene's germline CDR1 is KGHSH and CDR2 LQKENI. Deletions cut 7 bases from V and 2 bases from J, with 17 bases between. The CDR3 DNA reads as TGTGCCAGCTTAACGACAGGAACGTTAAACTATGGCTACACCTTC. It translates to CASLTTGTLNYGYTF.

V is TRBV6-1 and J is TRBJ1-1, with D unclear. Deletions cut 2 bases from V and 1 base from J, with 32 bases between. This CDR3 has 22 amino acids. From germline, CDR1 is MNHNS and CDR2 SASEGT. The CDR3 DNA reads as TGTGCCAGCAGTGAAATAGGTTGTCTCACTGCCGAAACGAAGGCGGCGAACACTGAAGCTTTCTTT. Residues: CASSEIGCLTAETKAANTEAFF.

This clone was seen only a few times. The rearrangement joins TRBV18 to TRBJ2-7, with TRBD1 matching over 7 bases. There are 12 residues in the CDR3. After removal of 6 bases from V and 6 bases from J, the junction contained 5 bases not matched to a gene. Per germline, CDR1 KGHSH and CDR2 LQKENI. This CDR3 reads CASSPGTVEQYF. The CDR3 bases are TGTGCCAGCTCGCCCGGGACAGTCGAGCAGTACTTC.

This clone appeared once. This chain links TRBV5-1 with TRBJ1-3; D is undetermined. The CDR3 spans 14 residues. With 4 bases removed from V and 7 bases from J, the gap between germline ends came to 15 bases. Germline V lookup: CDR1 SGHRS, CDR2 YFSETQ. The CDR3 DNA sequence: TGCGCCAGCAGCCCAGGAGGAGCTGAGAACACCATATATTTT. It codes for CASSPGGAENTIYF.

The chain joins TRBV19 to TRBJ2-7; 9 nucleotides agree with TRBD1. V lost 8 bases and J lost 4; bases outside the gene matches: 9. Germline V gene data show CDR1 as LNHDA and CDR2 as SQIVND (reference sequence). This CDR3 comprises 14 residues. The CDR3 loop reads CASSIRDREYEQYF. CDR3 nucleotide sequence: TGTGCCAGTTCAATCCGGGACAGGGAGTACGAGCAGTACTTC.

The sample holds a few counts of this clone. The gene calls are TRBV7-6 and TRBJ2-7, with TRBD1 matching over 7 bases. The CDR3 is 15 residues long. CDR1 SGHVS and CDR2 FNYEAQ come from the germline V gene. V lost 2 bases and J lost 1; bases outside the gene matches: 5. DNA of the CDR3: TGTGCCAGCAGCTTAACTGGGACAGTATCCTACGAGCAGTACTTC. Its protein product is CASSLTGTVSYEQYF.

The chain has TRBV4-1 and TRBJ1-4; no clear D gene. The CDR3 is 13 residues long. Trimming removed 3 bases from V and 7 bases from J, with 9 bases in between. Germline CDR1 and CDR2: MGHRA and YSYEKL. The CDR3 here is CASSHNPGEKLFF. CDR3 coding DNA: TGCGCCAGCAGCCATAATCCGGGTGAAAAACTGTTTTTT.

A note on this clone: Different DNA sequences within this sample yield the same CDR3. The chain carries TRBV6-5 and TRBJ1-1, with TRBD1 matching 7 bases. Germline-derived CDR1 and CDR2 are MNHEY and SVGAGI. This CDR3 comprises 14 residues. J lost 2 bases, V lost 6 bases, and 6 bases had no gene match. This CDR3 is CASSHRGGNTEAFF. Written as DNA, the CDR3 is TGTGCCAGCAGCCACAGGGGAGGCAACACTGAAGCTTTCTTT.

In this sample, this clone turned up once. The CDR3 reads CASSQQRQGARGYTF. The CDR3 nucleotides read TGTGCCAGCAGCCAACAAAGACAGGGGGCAAGGGGCTACACCTTC. The genes are TRBV3-1 (or the pseudogene TRBV3-2) and TRBJ1-2, with 10 bases aligning to TRBD1. Germline CDR1 LGHDT, CDR2 YNNKEL (reference sequence). The CDR3 covers 15 residues. Trimming cost V 2 bases and J 8 bases; bases outside gene matches: 8.